One TCR beta chain is described in this entry. This sample is drawn from a study of radiation and T cells in renal cell carcinoma. This sample's treatment: treatment-naive control, cytoreductive nephrectomy. Clear cell pathology was present in this patient's renal cell carcinoma. CDR1 is MDHEN, CDR2 SYDVKM, per germline. Trimming removed 1 base from V and 3 bases from J, with 11 bases in between. The CDR3 loop spans 15 amino acids. Repertoires were generated with immunoSEQ multiplex PCR, while TCRdb's copy carries only in-frame clones and drops some. Here the sample spans about 5,600 clones, around two thirds being singletons.

The material sequenced was tumor tissue, taken from a patient whose treatment was nephrectomy without radiotherapy. This TCR derives from a human donor with renal cell carcinoma. V usage is TRBV28 and J usage is TRBJ2-3; perhaps TRBD2 as D (6 bases). The CDR3 is CASSLFGLPTDTQYF. CDR3 nucleotides: TGTGCCAGCAGTTTATTTGGACTACCGACAGATACGCAGTATTTT.